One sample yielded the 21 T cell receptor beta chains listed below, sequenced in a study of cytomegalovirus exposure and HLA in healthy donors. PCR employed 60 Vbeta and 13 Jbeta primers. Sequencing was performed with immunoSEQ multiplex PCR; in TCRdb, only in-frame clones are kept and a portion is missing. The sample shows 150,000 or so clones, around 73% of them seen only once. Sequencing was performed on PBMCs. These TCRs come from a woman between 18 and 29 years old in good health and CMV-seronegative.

Written as DNA, the CDR3 is TGCGCCAGCAGCCGACTGATTTTCCTTGACAATCAGCCCCAGCATTTT. This encodes CASSRLIFLDNQPQHF. J is TRBJ1-5 and V is TRBV4-3; D is undetermined. Germline lookup yields CDR1 LGHNA and CDR2 YSLEER. Trimming removed 4 bases from V and 3 bases from J, with 16 bases in between. This CDR3 is 16 amino acids long.

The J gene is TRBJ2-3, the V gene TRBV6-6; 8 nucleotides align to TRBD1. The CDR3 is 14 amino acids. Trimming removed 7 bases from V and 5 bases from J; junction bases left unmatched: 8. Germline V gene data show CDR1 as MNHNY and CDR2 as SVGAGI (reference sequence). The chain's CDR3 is CASTLDRGGDTQYF. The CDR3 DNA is TGTGCCAGCACCCTCGACAGGGGTGGAGATACGCAGTATTTT.

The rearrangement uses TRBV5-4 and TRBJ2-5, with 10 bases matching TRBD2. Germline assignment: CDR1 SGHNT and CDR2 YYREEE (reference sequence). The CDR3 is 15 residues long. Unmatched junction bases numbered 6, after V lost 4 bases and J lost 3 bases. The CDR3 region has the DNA TGTGCCAGCAGCCTGAGCGGGGGGGCGGAAGAGACCCAGTACTTC. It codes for CASSLSGGAEETQYF. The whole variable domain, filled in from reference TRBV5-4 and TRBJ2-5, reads ETGVTQSPTHLIKTRGQQVTLRCSSQSGHNTVSWYQQALGQGPQFIFQYYREEENGRGNFPPRFSGLQFPNYSSELNVNALELDDSALYLCASSLSGGAEETQYFGPGTRLLVL.

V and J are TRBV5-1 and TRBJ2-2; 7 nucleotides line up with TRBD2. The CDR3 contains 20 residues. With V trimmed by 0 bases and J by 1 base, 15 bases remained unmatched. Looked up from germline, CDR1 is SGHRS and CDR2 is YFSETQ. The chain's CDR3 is CASSLALPSGRRENTGELFF. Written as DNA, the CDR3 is TGCGCCAGCAGCTTGGCCCTCCCTAGCGGCCGGCGCGAGAACACCGGGGAGCTGTTTTTT.

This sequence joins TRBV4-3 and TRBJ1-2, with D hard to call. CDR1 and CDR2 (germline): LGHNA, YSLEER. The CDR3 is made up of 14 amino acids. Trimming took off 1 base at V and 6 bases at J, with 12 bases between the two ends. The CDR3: CASSQVAAADGYTF. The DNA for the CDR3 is TGCGCCAGCAGCCAAGTAGCTGCGGCTGATGGCTACACCTTC.

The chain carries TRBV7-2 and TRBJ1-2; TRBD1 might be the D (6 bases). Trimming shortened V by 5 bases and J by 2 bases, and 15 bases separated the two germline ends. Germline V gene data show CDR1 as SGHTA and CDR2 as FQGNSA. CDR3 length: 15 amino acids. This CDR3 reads CASSPGTRGNYGYTF. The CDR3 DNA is TGTGCCAGCAGCCCAGGAACGAGGGGGAACTATGGCTACACCTTC. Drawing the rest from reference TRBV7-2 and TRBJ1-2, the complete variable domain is GAGVSQSPSNKVTEKGKDVELRCDPISGHTALYWYRQSLGQGLEFLIYFQGNSAPDKSGLPSDRFSAERTGGSVSTLTIQRTQQEDSAVYLCASSPGTRGNYGYTFGSGTRLTVV.

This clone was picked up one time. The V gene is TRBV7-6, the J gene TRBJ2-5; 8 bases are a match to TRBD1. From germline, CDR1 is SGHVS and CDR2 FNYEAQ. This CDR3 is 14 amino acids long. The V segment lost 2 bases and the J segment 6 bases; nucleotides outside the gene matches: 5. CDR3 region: CASSLRTGGKTQYF. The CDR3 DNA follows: TGTGCCAGCAGCTTACGCACAGGGGGGAAGACCCAGTACTTC.

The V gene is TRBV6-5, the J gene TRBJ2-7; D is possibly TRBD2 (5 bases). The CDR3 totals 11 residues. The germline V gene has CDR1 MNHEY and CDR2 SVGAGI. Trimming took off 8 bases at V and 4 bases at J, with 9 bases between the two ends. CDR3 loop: CASCRGYEQYV. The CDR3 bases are TGTGCCAGCTGCCGGGGTTACGAGCAGTACGTC.

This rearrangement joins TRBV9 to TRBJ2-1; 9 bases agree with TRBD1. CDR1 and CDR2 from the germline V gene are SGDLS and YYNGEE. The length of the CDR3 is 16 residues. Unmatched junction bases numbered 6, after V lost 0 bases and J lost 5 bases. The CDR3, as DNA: TGTGCCAGCAGCGTAGAGGGACAGGGCGGGGACAATGAGCAGTTCTTC. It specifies CASSVEGQGGDNEQFF.

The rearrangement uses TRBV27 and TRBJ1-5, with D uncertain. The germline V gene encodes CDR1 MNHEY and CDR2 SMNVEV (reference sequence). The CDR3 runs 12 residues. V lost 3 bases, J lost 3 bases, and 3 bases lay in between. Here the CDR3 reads CASSFLNQPQHF. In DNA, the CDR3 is TGTGCCAGCAGTTTTCTCAATCAGCCCCAGCATTTT.

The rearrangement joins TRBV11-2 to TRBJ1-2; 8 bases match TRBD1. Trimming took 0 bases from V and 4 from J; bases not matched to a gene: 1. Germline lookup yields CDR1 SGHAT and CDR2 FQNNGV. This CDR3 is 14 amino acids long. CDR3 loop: CASSLETGVYGYTF. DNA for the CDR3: TGTGCCAGCAGCTTAGAGACAGGGGTCTATGGCTACACCTTC.

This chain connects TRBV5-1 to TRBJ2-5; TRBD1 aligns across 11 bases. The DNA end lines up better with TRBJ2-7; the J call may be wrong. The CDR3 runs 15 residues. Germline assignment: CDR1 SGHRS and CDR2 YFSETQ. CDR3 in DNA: TGCGCCAGCAGCTTCTCGGGACAGGGGGGGTACGAGCAGTACTTC. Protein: CASSFSGQGGYEQYF.

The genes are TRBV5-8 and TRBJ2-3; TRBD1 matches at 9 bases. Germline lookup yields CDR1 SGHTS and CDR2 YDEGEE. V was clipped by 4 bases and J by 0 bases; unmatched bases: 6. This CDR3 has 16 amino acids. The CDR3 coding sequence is TGTGCCAGCAGCACGGGACAGGGAGAAAGCACAGATACGCAGTATTTT. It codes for CASSTGQGESTDTQYF.

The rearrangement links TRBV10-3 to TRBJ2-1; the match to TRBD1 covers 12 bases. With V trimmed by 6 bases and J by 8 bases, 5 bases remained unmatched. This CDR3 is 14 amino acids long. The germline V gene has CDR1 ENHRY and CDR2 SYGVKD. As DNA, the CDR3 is TGTGCCATCAGAGGGACAGGGGGCTCAGATGAGCAGTTCTTC. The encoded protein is CAIRGTGGSDEQFF.

This chain's CDR3 is CASSSVAGGPTDTQYF. CDR3 bases: TGTGCCAGCAGTTCAGTAGCGGGGGGGCCCACAGATACGCAGTATTTT. This chain joins TRBV6-4 and TRBJ2-3, with TRBD2 identical over 11 bases. The CDR3 covers 16 residues. V shed 5 bases and J 2 bases; nucleotides not matched to a gene: 6. Germline CDR1 and CDR2: MRHNA and SNTAGT.

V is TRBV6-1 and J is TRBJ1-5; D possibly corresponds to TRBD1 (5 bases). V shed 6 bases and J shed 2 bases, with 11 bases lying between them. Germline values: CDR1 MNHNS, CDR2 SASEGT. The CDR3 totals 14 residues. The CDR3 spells CASSRVHGNQPQHF. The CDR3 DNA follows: TGTGCCAGCAGCAGGGTACATGGCAATCAGCCCCAGCATTTT.

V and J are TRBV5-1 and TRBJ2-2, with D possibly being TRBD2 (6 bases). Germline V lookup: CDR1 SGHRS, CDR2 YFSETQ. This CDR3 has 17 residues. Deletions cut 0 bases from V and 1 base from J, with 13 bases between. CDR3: CASSLDGTSVNTGELFF. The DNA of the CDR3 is TGCGCCAGCAGCTTGGACGGGACTTCCGTGAACACCGGGGAGCTGTTTTTT.

This chain's CDR3 is CASSLVGVPVQDYGYTF. CDR3 bases: TGTGCCAGCAGCTTAGTAGGGGTCCCAGTCCAGGACTATGGCTACACCTTC. The chain links TRBV11-2 to TRBJ1-2, with D perhaps matching TRBD1 (5 bases). This CDR3 is built from 17 residues. Per germline, CDR1 SGHAT and CDR2 FQNNGV. V lost 1 base to trimming and J lost 3 bases, with 18 bases between them.

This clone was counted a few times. The CDR3 sequence is CASSVGGTSGNQRVIEQFF. The CDR3, as DNA: TGTGCCAGCAGCGTAGGTGGGACTAGCGGGAATCAGAGGGTCATTGAGCAGTTCTTC. The chain combines TRBV9 with TRBJ2-1; 13 bases are a match to TRBD2. This CDR3 is 19 amino acids long. Unmatched junction bases numbered 15, after V lost 0 bases and J lost 9 bases. From germline, CDR1 is SGDLS and CDR2 YYNGEE.

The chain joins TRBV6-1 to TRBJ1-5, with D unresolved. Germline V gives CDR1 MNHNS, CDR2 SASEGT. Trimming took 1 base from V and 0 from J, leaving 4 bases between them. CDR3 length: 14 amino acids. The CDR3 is CASSEEYSNQPQHF. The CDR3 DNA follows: TGTGCCAGCAGTGAAGAATATAGCAATCAGCCCCAGCATTTT.

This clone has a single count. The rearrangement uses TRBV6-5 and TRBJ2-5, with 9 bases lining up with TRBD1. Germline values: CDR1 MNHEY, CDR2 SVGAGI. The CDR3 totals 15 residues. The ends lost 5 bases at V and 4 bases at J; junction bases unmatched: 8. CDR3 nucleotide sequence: TGTGCCAGCAGTCTGGGACAGGGCTCACCAGAGACCCAGTACTTC. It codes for CASSLGQGSPETQYF.